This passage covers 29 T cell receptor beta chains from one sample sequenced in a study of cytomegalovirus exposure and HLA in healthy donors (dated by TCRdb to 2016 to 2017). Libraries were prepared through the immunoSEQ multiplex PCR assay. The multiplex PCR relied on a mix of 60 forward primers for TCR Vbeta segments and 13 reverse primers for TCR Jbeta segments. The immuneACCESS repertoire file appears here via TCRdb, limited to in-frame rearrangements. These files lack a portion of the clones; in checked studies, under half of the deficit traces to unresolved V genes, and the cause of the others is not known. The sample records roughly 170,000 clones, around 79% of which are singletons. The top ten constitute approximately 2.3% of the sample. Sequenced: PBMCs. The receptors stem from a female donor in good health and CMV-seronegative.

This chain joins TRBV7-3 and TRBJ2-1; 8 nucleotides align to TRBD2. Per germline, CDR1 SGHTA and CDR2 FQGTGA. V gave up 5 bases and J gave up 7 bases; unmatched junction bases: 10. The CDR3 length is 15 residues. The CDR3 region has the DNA TGTGCCAGCAGCGCCCGTAGCGGGGCATCGAATGAGCAGTTCTTC. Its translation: CASSARSGASNEQFF.

CDR3 in amino acids: CASSQDSNYGYTF. As DNA, the CDR3 is TGCGCCAGCAGCCAAGACTCGAACTATGGCTACACCTTC. The rearrangement links TRBV4-1 to TRBJ1-2, with D uncertain. Trimming took 0 bases from V and 2 from J, leaving 4 bases between them. Germline values: CDR1 MGHRA, CDR2 YSYEKL. CDR3 length: 13 residues.

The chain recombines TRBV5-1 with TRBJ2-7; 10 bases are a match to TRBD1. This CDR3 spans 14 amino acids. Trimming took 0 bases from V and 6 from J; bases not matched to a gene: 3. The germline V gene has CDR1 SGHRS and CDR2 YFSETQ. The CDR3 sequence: CASSLGDRGSEQYF. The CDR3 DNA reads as TGCGCCAGCAGCTTGGGGGACAGGGGTAGCGAGCAGTACTTC.

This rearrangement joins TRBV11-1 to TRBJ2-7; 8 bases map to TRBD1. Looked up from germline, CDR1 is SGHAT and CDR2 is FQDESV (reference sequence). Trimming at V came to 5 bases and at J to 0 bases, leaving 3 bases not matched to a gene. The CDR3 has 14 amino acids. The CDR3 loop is CASSRTGLSYEQYF. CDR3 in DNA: TGTGCCAGCAGCCGGACAGGGCTCTCCTACGAGCAGTACTTC.

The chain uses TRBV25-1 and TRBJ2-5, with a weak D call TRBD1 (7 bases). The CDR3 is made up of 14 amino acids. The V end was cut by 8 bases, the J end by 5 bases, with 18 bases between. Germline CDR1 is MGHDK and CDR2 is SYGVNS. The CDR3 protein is CASFSVGGQETQYF. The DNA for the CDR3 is TGTGCCAGCTTCTCGGTCGGGGGACAGGAGACCCAGTACTTC.

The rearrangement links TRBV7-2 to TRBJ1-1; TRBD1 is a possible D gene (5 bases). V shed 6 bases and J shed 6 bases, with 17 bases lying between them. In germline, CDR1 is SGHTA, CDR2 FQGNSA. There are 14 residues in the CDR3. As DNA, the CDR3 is TGTGCCAGCAGTTCCCAGGGATTAGGCGCTGAAGCTTTCTTT. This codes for CASSSQGLGAEAFF.

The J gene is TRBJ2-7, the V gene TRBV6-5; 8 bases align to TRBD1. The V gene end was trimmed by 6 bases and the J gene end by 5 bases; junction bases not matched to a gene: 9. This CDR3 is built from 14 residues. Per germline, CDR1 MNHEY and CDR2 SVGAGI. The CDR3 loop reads CASRRPDRAHEQYF. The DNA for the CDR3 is TGTGCCAGCAGGAGACCGGACAGGGCCCACGAGCAGTACTTC.

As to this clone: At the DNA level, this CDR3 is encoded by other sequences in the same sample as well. The CDR3 here is CASSYRTRNTEAFF. The CDR3 DNA reads as TGTGCCAGCAGTTATCGAACTCGGAACACTGAAGCTTTCTTT. This chain connects TRBV6-5 to TRBJ1-1; D remains unclear. CDR3 length equals 14 residues. Germline CDR1 reads MNHEY; CDR2 reads SVGAGI. V shed 3 bases and J shed 1 base, with 9 bases lying between them.

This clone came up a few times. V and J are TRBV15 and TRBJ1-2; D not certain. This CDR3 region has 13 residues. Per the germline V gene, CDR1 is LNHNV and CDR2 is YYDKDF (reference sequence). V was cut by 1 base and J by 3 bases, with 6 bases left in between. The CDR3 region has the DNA TGTGCCACCAGCAGAGTCCGAGACTATGGCTACACCTTC. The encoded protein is CATSRVRDYGYTF.

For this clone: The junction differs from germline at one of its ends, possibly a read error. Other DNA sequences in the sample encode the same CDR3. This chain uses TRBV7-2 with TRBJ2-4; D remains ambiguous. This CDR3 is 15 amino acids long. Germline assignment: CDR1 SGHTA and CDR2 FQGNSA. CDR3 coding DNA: TGTGCCAGTAGCTTAGCCCCGGGAGCCAAAAACATTCAGTACTTC. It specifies CASSLAPGAKNIQYF.

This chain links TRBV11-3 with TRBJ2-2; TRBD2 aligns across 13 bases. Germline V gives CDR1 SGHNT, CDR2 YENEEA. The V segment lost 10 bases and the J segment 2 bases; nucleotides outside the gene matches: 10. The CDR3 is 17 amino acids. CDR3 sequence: CATLRGLAGTNTGELFF. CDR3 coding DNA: TGTGCCACTCTCCGGGGACTAGCGGGGACAAACACCGGGGAGCTGTTTTTT.

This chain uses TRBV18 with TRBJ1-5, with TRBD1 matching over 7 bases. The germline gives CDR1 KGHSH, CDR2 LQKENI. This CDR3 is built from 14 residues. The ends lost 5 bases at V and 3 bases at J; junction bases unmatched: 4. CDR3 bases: TGTGCCAGCTCAGAGGGACAGACCAATCAGCCCCAGCATTTT. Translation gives CASSEGQTNQPQHF.

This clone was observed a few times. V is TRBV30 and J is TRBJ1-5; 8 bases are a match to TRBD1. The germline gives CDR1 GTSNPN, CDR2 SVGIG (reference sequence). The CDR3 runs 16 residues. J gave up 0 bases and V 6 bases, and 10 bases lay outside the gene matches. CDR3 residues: CACGAGGPLSNQPQHF. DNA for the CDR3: TGTGCCTGTGGGGCAGGGGGCCCTCTTAGCAATCAGCCCCAGCATTTT.

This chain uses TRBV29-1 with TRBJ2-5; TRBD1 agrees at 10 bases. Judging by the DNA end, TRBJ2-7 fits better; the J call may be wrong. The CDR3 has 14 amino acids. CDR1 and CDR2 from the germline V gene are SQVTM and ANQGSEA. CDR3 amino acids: CSVLGTGEGYEQYF. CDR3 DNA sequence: TGCAGCGTGCTCGGGACAGGGGAGGGATACGAGCAGTACTTC.

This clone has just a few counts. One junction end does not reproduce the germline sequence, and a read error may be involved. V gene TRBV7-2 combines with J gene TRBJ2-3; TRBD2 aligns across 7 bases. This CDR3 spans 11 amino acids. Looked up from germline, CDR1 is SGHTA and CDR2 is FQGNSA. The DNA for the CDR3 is TGTGCCAGCGGCTTTGGGAGGGGGCAGTATTTT. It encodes CASGFGRGQYF.

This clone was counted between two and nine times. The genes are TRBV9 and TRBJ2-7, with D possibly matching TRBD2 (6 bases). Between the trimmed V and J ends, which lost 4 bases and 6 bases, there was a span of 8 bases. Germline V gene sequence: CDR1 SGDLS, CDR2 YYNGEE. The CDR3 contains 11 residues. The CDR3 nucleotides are TGTGCCAGCAGCTCCGGGGGCGAGCAGTACTTC. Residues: CASSSGGEQYF.

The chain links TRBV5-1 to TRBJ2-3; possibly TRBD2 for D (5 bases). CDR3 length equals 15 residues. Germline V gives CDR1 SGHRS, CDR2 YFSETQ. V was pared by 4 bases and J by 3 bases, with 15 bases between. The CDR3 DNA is TGCGCCAGCAGCCCTGGACCCCCGGGGACAGATACGCAGTATTTT. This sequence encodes CASSPGPPGTDTQYF.

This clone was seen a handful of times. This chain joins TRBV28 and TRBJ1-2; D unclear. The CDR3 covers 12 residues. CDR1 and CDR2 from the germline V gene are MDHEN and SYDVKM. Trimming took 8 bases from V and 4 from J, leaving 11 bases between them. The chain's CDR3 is CASRPGTYGYTF. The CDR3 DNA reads TGTGCCAGCCGTCCGGGTACCTATGGCTACACCTTC.

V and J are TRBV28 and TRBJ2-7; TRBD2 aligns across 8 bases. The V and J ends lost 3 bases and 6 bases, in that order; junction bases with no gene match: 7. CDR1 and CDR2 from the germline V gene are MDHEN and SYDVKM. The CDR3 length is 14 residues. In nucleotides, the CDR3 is TGTGCCAGCAGTTTCCGCGGGAGGAGTTCCGAGCAGTACTTC. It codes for CASSFRGRSSEQYF.

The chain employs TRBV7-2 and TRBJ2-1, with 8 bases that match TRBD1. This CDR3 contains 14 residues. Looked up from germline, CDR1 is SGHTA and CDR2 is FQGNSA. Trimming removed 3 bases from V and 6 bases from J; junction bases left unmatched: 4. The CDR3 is CASSFVQGGNEQFF. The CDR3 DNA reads TGTGCCAGCAGCTTCGTACAGGGGGGCAATGAGCAGTTCTTC.

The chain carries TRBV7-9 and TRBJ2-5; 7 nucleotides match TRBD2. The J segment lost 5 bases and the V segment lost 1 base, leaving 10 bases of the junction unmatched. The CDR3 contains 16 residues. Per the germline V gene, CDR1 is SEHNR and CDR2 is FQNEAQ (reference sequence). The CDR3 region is CASSLDRPDGGETQYF. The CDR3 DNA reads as TGTGCCAGCAGCTTAGATCGGCCAGACGGGGGGGAGACCCAGTACTTC. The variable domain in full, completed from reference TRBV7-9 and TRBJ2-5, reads DTGVSQNPRHKITKRGQNVTFRCDPISEHNRLYWYRQTLGQGPEFLTYFQNEAQLEKSRLLSDRFSAERPKGSFSTLEIQRTEQGDSAMYLCASSLDRPDGGETQYFGPGTRLLVL.

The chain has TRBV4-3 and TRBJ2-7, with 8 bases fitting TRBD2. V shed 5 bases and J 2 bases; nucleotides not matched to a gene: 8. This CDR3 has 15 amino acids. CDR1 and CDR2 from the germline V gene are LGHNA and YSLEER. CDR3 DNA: TGCGCCAGCAGCACGCGGGAGGAAAGTACCTACGAGCAGTACTTC. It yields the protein CASSTREESTYEQYF.

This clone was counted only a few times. CDR3 sequence: CAWSALWTGNGTDTQYF. CDR3 DNA sequence: TGTGCCTGGAGTGCTCTTTGGACAGGGAATGGCACAGATACGCAGTATTTT. The chain uses TRBV30 and TRBJ2-3; 8 bases map to TRBD1. V lost 1 base to trimming and J lost 1 base; unmatched junction nucleotides: 10. The germline V gene has CDR1 GTSNPN and CDR2 SVGIG (reference sequence). The CDR3 consists of 17 residues.

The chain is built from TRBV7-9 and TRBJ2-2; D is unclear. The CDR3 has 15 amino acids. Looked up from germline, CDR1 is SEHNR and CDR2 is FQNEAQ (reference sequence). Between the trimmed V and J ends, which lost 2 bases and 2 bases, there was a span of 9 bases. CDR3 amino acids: CASSLSSTNTGELFF. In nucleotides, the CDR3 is TGTGCCAGCAGCTTATCCTCCACAAACACCGGGGAGCTGTTTTTT. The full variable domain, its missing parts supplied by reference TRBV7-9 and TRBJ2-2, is DTGVSQNPRHKITKRGQNVTFRCDPISEHNRLYWYRQTLGQGPEFLTYFQNEAQLEKSRLLSDRFSAERPKGSFSTLEIQRTEQGDSAMYLCASSLSSTNTGELFFGEGSRLTVL.

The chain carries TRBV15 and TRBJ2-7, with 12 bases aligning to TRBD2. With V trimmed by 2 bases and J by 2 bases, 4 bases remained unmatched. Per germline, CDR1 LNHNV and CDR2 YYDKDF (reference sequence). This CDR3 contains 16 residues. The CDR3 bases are TGTGCCACCAGCAGATCCAGGACTAGCGGGACCTACGAGCAGTACTTC. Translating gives CATSRSRTSGTYEQYF.

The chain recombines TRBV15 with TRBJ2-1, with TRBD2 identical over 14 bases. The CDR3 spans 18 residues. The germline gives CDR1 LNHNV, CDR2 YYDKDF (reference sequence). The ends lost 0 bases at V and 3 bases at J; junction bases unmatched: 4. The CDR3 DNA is TGTGCCACCAGCAGAGATGGGACTAGCGGGAGTATCTACAATGAGCAGTTCTTC. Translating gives CATSRDGTSGSIYNEQFF.

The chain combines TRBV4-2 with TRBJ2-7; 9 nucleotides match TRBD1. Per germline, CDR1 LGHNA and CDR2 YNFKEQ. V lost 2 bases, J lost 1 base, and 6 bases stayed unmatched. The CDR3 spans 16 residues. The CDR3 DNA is TGTGCCAGCAGCCAAAGGGGACAGGGTTATTCCTACGAGCAGTACTTC. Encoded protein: CASSQRGQGYSYEQYF.

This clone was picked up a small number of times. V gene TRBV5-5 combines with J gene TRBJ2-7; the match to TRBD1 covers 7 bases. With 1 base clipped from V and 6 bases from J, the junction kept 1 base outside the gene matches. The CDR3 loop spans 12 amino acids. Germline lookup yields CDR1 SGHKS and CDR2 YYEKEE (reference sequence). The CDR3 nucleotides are TGTGCCAGCAGCTTGCCAGGGGGCGAGCAGTACTTC. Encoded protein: CASSLPGGEQYF.

The CDR3 protein is CASSPGREAGNTIYF. The DNA for the CDR3 is TGTGCCAGCTCACCAGGGAGGGAAGCTGGAAACACCATATATTTT. This chain connects TRBV18 to TRBJ1-3; D gene uncertain. The CDR3 has 15 amino acids. The germline V gene encodes CDR1 KGHSH and CDR2 LQKENI. The ends were cut back, 2 bases at V and 2 bases at J, with 10 bases in the middle. The full variable domain, in which reference TRBV18 and TRBJ1-3 provide the parts outside the CDR3, is NAGVMQNPRHLVRRRGQEARLRCSPMKGHSHVYWYRQLPEEGLKFMVYLQKENIIDESGMPKERFSAEFPKEGPSILRIQQVVRGDSAAYFCASSPGREAGNTIYFGEGSWLTVV.